A single sample is the source of the 24 T cell receptor beta chains below, sequenced in a study of blood T cells in healthy people across ages. A second PCR of about 6 to 12 cycles used a sample-barcoded 5' primer and a J-beta primer mix. TCRdb re-analysed the 5' RACE reads in MiXCR, keeping a single row per CDR3 protein. The sample yields some 1.4 million distinct CDR3 sequences, around two fifths seen once. Source material: blood. The receptors here all came from a woman aged 18-30 years in good health.

The chain's CDR3 is CASSQVAGVSGSYEQFF. In DNA, the CDR3 is TGTGCCAGCAGCCAAGTAGCGGGAGTAAGCGGGTCCTACGAGCAGTTCTTC. The gene calls are TRBV4-2 and TRBJ2-1; 9 nucleotides match TRBD2. Trimming cost V 1 base and J 10 bases; bases outside gene matches: 14. This CDR3 has 17 residues. CDR1 and CDR2 from the germline V gene are LGHNA and YNFKEQ.

This sequence joins TRBV18 and TRBJ2-7; 9 nucleotides align to TRBD2. V trimming: 2 bases; J trimming: 7 bases; junction bases outside the gene matches: 9. CDR1 and CDR2 from the germline V gene are KGHSH and LQKENI. This CDR3 has 15 amino acids. The CDR3, as DNA: TGTGCCAGCTCACCAGGAGAAACAAGCGGGGGGGAGCAGTACTTC. It codes for CASSPGETSGGEQYF. Looking up the rest from reference TRBV18 and TRBJ2-7 gives the full variable domain: NAGVMQNPRHLVRRRGQEARLRCSPMKGHSHVYWYRQLPEEGLKFMVYLQKENIIDESGMPKERFSAEFPKEGPSILRIQQVVRGDSAAYFCASSPGETSGGEQYFGPGTRLTVT.

The table lists this clonotype with a few counts. The chain combines TRBV29-1 with TRBJ1-2; a possible D gene is TRBD1 (5 bases). The V and J ends lost 4 bases and 5 bases respectively, with 23 bases between them. This CDR3 spans 16 amino acids. Germline V gene sequence: CDR1 SQVTM, CDR2 ANQGSEA. The CDR3 region has the DNA TGCAGCGTTGTCCCTCTGGGGGGACGGGAGGGTTATGGCTACACCTTC. The encoded protein is CSVVPLGGREGYGYTF.

The chain recombines TRBV20-1 with TRBJ2-5; D gene unclear. This CDR3 has 13 residues. Per the germline V gene, CDR1 is DFQATT and CDR2 is SNEGSKA (reference sequence). Trimming took off 0 bases at V and 11 bases at J, with 16 bases between the two ends. The CDR3 DNA follows: TGCAGTGCTAGAGAAGGAAGTGAGGATGAGCAGTACTTC. Translated: CSAREGSEDEQYF.

A few counts support this clonotype. The J gene is TRBJ2-3, the V gene TRBV27; D uncertain. The CDR3 has 17 residues. Trimming shortened V by 2 bases and J by 2 bases, and 17 bases separated the two germline ends. Germline values: CDR1 MNHEY, CDR2 SMNVEV (reference sequence). The DNA of the CDR3 is TGTGCCAGCAGTTTACAGTCGGCCCCATCCGCCACAGATACGCAGTATTTT. It yields the protein CASSLQSAPSATDTQYF.

In the case of this clonotype: One junction end disagrees with the germline gene, perhaps due to a read error. The chain links TRBV9 to TRBJ1-4; 7 bases fit TRBD1. The CDR3 is made up of 16 amino acids. Germline assignment: CDR1 SGDLS and CDR2 YYNGEE. The CDR3, as DNA: TGTGCCAGCAGCAAAGGGACAGACGCAACTAATGAAGAACTGTTTTTT. This encodes CASSKGTDATNEELFF.

The J gene is TRBJ1-6, the V gene TRBV15; TRBD1 matches 9 bases. Trimming took 3 bases from V and 8 from J; bases not matched to a gene: 5. The germline CDR1 and CDR2 sequences are LNHNV and YYDKDF (reference sequence). The CDR3 has 15 residues. The CDR3 spells CATSRGQGGDSPLHF. The CDR3 DNA sequence: TGTGCCACCAGCAGGGGACAGGGCGGGGATTCACCCCTCCACTTT.

In its sample, this clonotype was seen a few times. This chain links TRBV9 with TRBJ1-2, with D hard to call. Per the germline V gene, CDR1 is SGDLS and CDR2 is YYNGEE. There are 13 residues in the CDR3. V dropped 0 bases and J dropped 2 bases, with 5 bases sitting between them. In nucleotides, the CDR3 is TGTGCCAGCAGCGTAGAAGAGAACTATGGCTACACCTTC. Its translation: CASSVEENYGYTF.

The V and J genes are TRBV20-1 and TRBJ1-1, with D unclear. Trimming shortened V by 2 bases and J by 6 bases, and 13 bases separated the two germline ends. The length of the CDR3 is 13 residues. Germline V gives CDR1 DFQATT, CDR2 SNEGSKA (reference sequence). The CDR3 protein is CSARSVTGAEAFF. CDR3 coding DNA: TGCAGTGCTAGATCGGTCACCGGCGCTGAAGCTTTCTTT.

The chain combines TRBV7-9 with TRBJ2-1; D is possibly TRBD2 (5 bases). Germline CDR1 SEHNR, CDR2 FQNEAQ (reference sequence). There are 14 residues in the CDR3. Trimming removed 7 bases from V and 7 bases from J, with 17 bases in between. CDR3 coding DNA: TGTGCCAGCACCTTGACGAGCGGTTTTAATGAGCAGTTCTTC. It translates to CASTLTSGFNEQFF.

This chain uses TRBV12-3 or TRBV12-4 with TRBJ2-5, with D tentatively TRBD2 (5 bases). Trimming shortened V by 5 bases and J by 4 bases, and 11 bases separated the two germline ends. CDR3 length equals 13 residues. In DNA, the CDR3 is TGTGCCAGCAGTGTATGGGGAGCAGAGACCCAGTACTTC. Encoded protein: CASSVWGAETQYF.

The rearrangement links TRBV28 to TRBJ2-7, with a tentative D call TRBD1 (5 bases). The CDR3 loop spans 15 amino acids. The germline gives CDR1 MDHEN, CDR2 SYDVKM. Trimming pared 4 bases from V and 0 bases from J, leaving 13 bases between. The CDR3 loop reads CASSSRQSSSYEQYF. In DNA, the CDR3 is TGTGCCAGCAGTTCCCGACAGAGTAGCTCCTACGAGCAGTACTTC.

The chain couples TRBV7-2 to TRBJ2-1; D possibly corresponds to TRBD2 (5 bases). The CDR3 runs 17 residues. The V end was cut by 5 bases, the J end by 4 bases, with 21 bases between. The germline V gene has CDR1 SGHTA and CDR2 FQGNSA. CDR3 sequence: CASSLLTRTETYNEQFF. The CDR3 nucleotides are TGTGCCAGCAGCCTCCTTACTAGGACTGAAACATACAATGAGCAGTTCTTC.

The chain combines TRBV20-1 with TRBJ2-7; the D is unclear. V shed 0 bases and J shed 2 bases, with 11 bases lying between them. This CDR3 is 14 amino acids long. Germline lookup yields CDR1 DFQATT and CDR2 SNEGSKA (reference sequence). The CDR3 bases are TGCAGTGCTAGAGATTCGGATAGCCCCTACGAGCAGTACTTC. Protein product: CSARDSDSPYEQYF.

J is TRBJ1-3 and V is TRBV29-1; D not resolved. Trimming pared 8 bases from V and 2 bases from J, leaving 7 bases between. CDR3 length equals 11 residues. CDR1 and CDR2 from the germline V gene are SQVTM and ANQGSEA. This chain's CDR3 is CSCWAGNTIYF. The CDR3 coding sequence is TGCAGCTGCTGGGCTGGAAACACCATATATTTT.

This clonotype came up many times. V is TRBV9 and J is TRBJ2-1; 8 bases are a match to TRBD1. The CDR3 extends over 15 amino acids. The V segment lost 6 bases and the J segment 0 bases; nucleotides outside the gene matches: 5. CDR1 SGDLS and CDR2 YYNGEE come from the germline V gene. In DNA form, the CDR3 reads TGTGCCAGCAACCGACAGGGGAACTCCTACAATGAGCAGTTCTTC. This sequence encodes CASNRQGNSYNEQFF.

This clonotype was found a few times. The rearrangement joins TRBV27 to TRBJ1-1; no firm D call. V was pared by 6 bases and J by 8 bases, with 19 bases between. Germline assignment: CDR1 MNHEY and CDR2 SMNVEV (reference sequence). The CDR3 is 14 residues long. DNA for the CDR3: TGTGCCAGCAGACCACGGAGGACGACCGAGGAAGCTTTCTTT. It yields the protein CASRPRRTTEEAFF.

This clonotype was picked up many times. Here the CDR3 reads CSARSSSRDRAKDTQYF. The CDR3 DNA reads TGCAGTGCTAGAAGTTCGAGTAGGGACAGGGCTAAAGATACGCAGTATTTT. This rearrangement joins TRBV20-1 to TRBJ2-3, with 9 positions matching TRBD1. J lost 5 bases, V lost 2 bases, and 14 bases had no gene match. The CDR3 has 17 residues. The germline CDR1 and CDR2 sequences are DFQATT and SNEGSKA (reference sequence).

The rearrangement links TRBV5-1 to TRBJ2-1, with 10 bases matching TRBD2. V lost 6 bases and J lost 7; bases outside the gene matches: 16. Germline CDR1 and CDR2: SGHRS and YFSETQ. The CDR3 is 17 residues long. CDR3 bases: TGCGCCAGCACTCCAGGGAGCGGGGGGGCCAAAGTAAATGAGCAGTTCTTC. This codes for CASTPGSGGAKVNEQFF.

This chain links TRBV7-9 with TRBJ1-2; D is possibly TRBD1 (5 bases). The germline V and J ends were trimmed by 4 bases and 4 bases, with 16 bases remaining between them. The germline V gene encodes CDR1 SEHNR and CDR2 FQNEAQ (reference sequence). The CDR3 extends over 15 amino acids. The CDR3 is CASSSSPQGGYGYTF. The CDR3 DNA reads as TGTGCCAGCAGCTCGAGCCCTCAGGGCGGCTATGGCTACACCTTC.

With regard to this clonotype: Relative to the germline gene, one junction end is altered; a read error may explain this. Written as DNA, the CDR3 is TGTGCCTGCAGCTACCAAGGGACAGAAGCCTACGAGCAGTACTTC. Translated, it gives CACSYQGTEAYEQYF. The chain combines TRBV7-2 with TRBJ2-7, with 7 bases matching TRBD1. The CDR3 runs 15 residues. Germline V lookup: CDR1 SGHTA, CDR2 FQGNSA.

This chain uses TRBV9 with TRBJ2-1; D tentatively fits TRBD1 or TRBD2 (5 bases each). This CDR3 has 14 amino acids. Per the germline V gene, CDR1 is SGDLS and CDR2 is YYNGEE. V gave up 0 bases and J gave up 6 bases, with 10 bases separating them. The CDR3 loop is CASSVGHGTNEQFF. The CDR3 DNA follows: TGTGCCAGCAGCGTAGGGCACGGGACCAATGAGCAGTTCTTC.

The chain couples TRBV10-1 to TRBJ2-3; TRBD1 matches 8 bases. Germline CDR1 reads WNHNN; CDR2 reads SYGVQD (reference sequence). The CDR3 is 17 residues long. Germline trimming cut 6 bases from V and 2 bases from J; bases unmatched to any gene: 13. The CDR3 reads CASRVPLDRDLTDTQYF. In DNA, the CDR3 is TGCGCCAGCAGAGTTCCTTTGGACAGGGACCTCACAGATACGCAGTATTTT.

The chain has TRBV6-5 and TRBJ1-4; D ambiguous. Germline V lookup: CDR1 MNHEY, CDR2 SVGAGI. This CDR3 spans 13 amino acids. V was trimmed by 5 bases and J by 13 bases, leaving 17 bases between them. The CDR3 sequence is CASSPATFRALFF. DNA for the CDR3: TGTGCCAGCAGTCCCGCAACTTTTCGGGCACTGTTTTTT.